This T cell receptor beta chain was sequenced in a study of blood T cell repertoires in COVID-19. The protocol was immunoSEQ multiplex PCR, while the TCRdb copy is restricted to in-frame clones and leaves out a portion. The sample has 55,000 to 75,000 clones; 84% are singletons. The germline gives CDR1 SGHAT, CDR2 FQNNGV. This CDR3 contains 16 residues. The junction had 3 bases not matched to a gene; V was cut back by 3 bases and J by 1 base. The sequence was collected from a man aged 60 to 69 with COVID-19, enrolled during active disease. The rearrangement joins TRBV11-2 to TRBJ2-1; 10 bases line up with TRBD2. Sequencing was carried out using peripheral blood. CDR3 region: CASSFSSGGSYNEQFF. In nucleotides, the CDR3 is TGTGCCAGCAGCTTCTCTAGCGGGGGATCCTACAATGAGCAGTTCTTC.